These 12 T cell receptor beta chains came from one sample sequenced in a study of T cells in Graves' hyperthyroidism and ophthalmopathy. The investigators amplified TCR beta CDR3 regions from RNA transcripts. During a first-round RT-PCR of the TCR CDR3, the HTBI primer set was used. TCRdb used MiXCR to reprocess the multiplex PCR reads, holding one entry per CDR3 protein. The profile shows about 500,000 distinct CDR3 sequences, around 14% of them singletons. Sequencing was performed on blood. These receptors originate from a woman aged 18-29 years with Graves' hyperthyroidism.

This clonotype was seen many times. CDR3 coding DNA: TGTGCCAGTAGGGCGGGACTAGCGACCTACAATGAGCAGTTCTTC. This gives the protein CASRAGLATYNEQFF. This chain uses TRBV19 with TRBJ2-1; 10 nucleotides line up with TRBD2. The germline V gene has CDR1 LNHDA and CDR2 SQIVND (reference sequence). With 6 bases clipped from V and 2 bases from J, the junction kept 4 bases outside the gene matches. This CDR3 has 15 residues. Full variable domain (remainder filled in from reference TRBV19 and TRBJ2-1): DGGITQSPKYLFRKEGQNVTLSCEQNLNHDAMYWYRQDPGQGLRLIYYSQIVNDFQKGDIAEGYSVSREKKESFPLTVTSAQKNPTAFYLCASRAGLATYNEQFFGPGTRLTVL.

This clonotype was observed at least ten times. The chain is built from TRBV20-1 and TRBJ2-5; 7 bases are shared with TRBD2. V was pared by 0 bases and J by 2 bases, with 12 bases of the junction left unmatched. The CDR3 sequence is 17 residues long. Germline V gene lookup returns CDR1 DFQATT and CDR2 SNEGSKA (reference sequence). The CDR3 sequence is CSARDEVFGGGQETQYF. DNA for the CDR3: TGCAGTGCTAGAGATGAAGTGTTTGGGGGAGGGCAAGAGACCCAGTACTTC.

As regards this clonotype: This may be a read error, as it is one base from a much larger clone. This sequence joins TRBV9 and TRBJ1-3; D is unresolved. Per germline, CDR1 SGDLS and CDR2 YYNGEE. This CDR3 is 14 amino acids long. V was trimmed by 0 bases and J by 9 bases, leaving 13 bases between them. The CDR3 DNA is TGTGCCAGCAGCGTAGGACTGACGTCTAGCACCATATATTTT. It codes for CASSVGLTSSTIYF.

This clonotype was detected a few times. This chain joins TRBV9 and TRBJ1-1; the D gene is possibly TRBD1 (5 bases). Trimming cost V 4 bases and J 1 base, with 14 bases left between them. From germline, CDR1 is SGDLS and CDR2 YYNGEE. The CDR3 runs to 15 residues. In nucleotides, the CDR3 is TGTGCCAGCAGCCCCTATTGGGGGGGGAACACTGAAGCTTTCTTT. Translation: CASSPYWGGNTEAFF.

This clonotype was counted ten times or more. The V and J genes are TRBV12-3 or TRBV12-4 and TRBJ2-3, with 7 nucleotides matching TRBD2. V gave up 5 bases and J gave up 1 base; unmatched junction bases: 12. The CDR3 length is 17 residues. The CDR3 DNA reads as TGTGCCAGCAGTAAGAGCGGGAAGGTCGATGGCACAGATACGCAGTATTTT. The encoded protein is CASSKSGKVDGTDTQYF.

This clonotype has just a few counts. The J gene is TRBJ1-3, the V gene TRBV30; perhaps TRBD1 as D (5 bases). Germline CDR1 reads GTSNPN; CDR2 reads SVGIG (reference sequence). This CDR3 is built from 12 residues. V lost 4 bases to trimming and J lost 9 bases, with 13 bases between them. The CDR3 region has the DNA TGTGCCTGGAAGGGATCGGGGCCCACCATATATTTT. It is translated as CAWKGSGPTIYF. Drawing the rest from reference TRBV30 and TRBJ1-3, the complete variable domain is SQTIHQWPATLVQPVGSPLSLECTVEGTSNPNLYWYRQAAGRGLQLLFYSVGIGQISSEVPQNLSASRPQDRQFILSSKKLLLSDSGFYLCAWKGSGPTIYFGEGSWLTVV.

The rearrangement joins TRBV20-1 to TRBJ1-2; 10 bases match TRBD1. Germline V lookup: CDR1 DFQATT, CDR2 SNEGSKA (reference sequence). Germline trimming cut 6 bases from V and 3 bases from J; bases unmatched to any gene: 7. This CDR3 has 14 residues. The CDR3 nucleotides are TGCAGTGCGGATGACAGGGGGCGCGACTATGGCTACACCTTC. Residues: CSADDRGRDYGYTF.

This clonotype was seen repeatedly, ten times or more. This chain links TRBV28 with TRBJ2-1; D not certain. CDR1 MDHEN and CDR2 SYDVKM come from the germline V gene. V was clipped by 6 bases and J by 4 bases, with 7 bases between them. The CDR3 contains 12 residues. CDR3 loop: CASRAVYNEQFF. CDR3 nucleotides: TGTGCCAGCAGAGCAGTGTACAATGAGCAGTTCTTC.

Details on this clonotype: At one of its ends the junction is not consistent with the germline gene, which may arise from a read error. V gene TRBV5-1 combines with J gene TRBJ2-5, with TRBD1 matching 10 bases. The CDR3 totals 16 residues. Germline V gene sequence: CDR1 SGHRS, CDR2 YFSETQ. The CDR3 DNA sequence: TGCGCCAGCAGCTGGACAGGGGGGGGTGTCCAAGAGGCCCAGTACTTC. Amino acid sequence: CASSWTGGGVQEAQYF.

This clonotype has ten or more counts. The genes are TRBV12-3 or TRBV12-4 and TRBJ1-2; D not resolved. Trimming removed 7 bases at V and 2 bases at J, with 11 bases between. This CDR3 contains 13 residues. CDR3: CASIPGPNYGYTF. In DNA form, the CDR3 reads TGTGCCAGCATCCCCGGGCCCAACTATGGCTACACCTTC.

V usage is TRBV6-2 or TRBV6-3 and J usage is TRBJ2-7; possible D gene TRBD1, 6 bases. This CDR3 has 14 residues. CDR1 is MNHEY and CDR2 is SVGEGT in the germline V gene. V was trimmed by 6 bases and J by 2 bases, leaving 14 bases between them. CDR3 sequence: CASRRPQGTYEQYF. The DNA of the CDR3 is TGTGCCAGCAGACGACCTCAGGGGACCTACGAGCAGTACTTC.

The chain carries TRBV20-1 and TRBJ2-7, with 9 bases fitting TRBD2. This CDR3 is built from 13 residues. The trim removed 6 bases at V and 6 bases at J, leaving 9 bases unmatched. Per the germline V gene, CDR1 is DFQATT and CDR2 is SNEGSKA (reference sequence). The CDR3 loop reads CSARGLAGREQYF. The CDR3 DNA is TGCAGTGCCCGGGGACTAGCTGGTCGCGAGCAGTACTTC.